The 22 T cell receptor beta chains listed next were all sequenced from one sample in a study of T cells expressing NK-cell markers. For each CDR3 protein, TCRdb gives one entry from its re-call of the 5' RACE reads, without DNA. The ten most abundant clones cover 30% to 45% of a sample with some 140,000 distinct CDR3 sequences. Source material: blood T cells: a sorted CD56 or NKG2C T cell subset, CD4+ or CD8+ T cells, or bulk PBMC T cells (not recorded which). The receptors were sampled from a woman aged 50 to 65 in good health.

The chain couples TRBV30 to TRBJ2-3. The CDR3 length is 12 residues. Germline CDR1 and CDR2: GTSNPN and SVGIG (reference sequence). The CDR3 reads CAWEGSFATQYF.

The rearrangement joins TRBV5-1 to TRBJ2-3. Germline V gene lookup returns CDR1 SGHRS and CDR2 YFSETQ. The CDR3 has 15 amino acids. This chain's CDR3 is CASSLYGSVGDTQYF.

The rearrangement links TRBV29-1 to TRBJ2-1; the TCRdb call, TRBD2, lacks DNA for checking. Germline loops: CDR1 SQVTM, CDR2 ANQGSEA. The CDR3 length is 14 residues. The chain's CDR3 is CSVGTSGAYNEQFF.

This sequence joins TRBV27 and TRBJ2-5. In germline, CDR1 is MNHEY, CDR2 SMNVEV (reference sequence). The CDR3 is made up of 16 amino acids. This chain's CDR3 is CASSLSINYIQETQYF.

This chain links TRBV12-3 or TRBV12-4 with TRBJ2-1; no DNA is available, so the TRBD1 call from TCRdb remains unchecked. The CDR3 sequence is 16 residues long. Here the CDR3 reads CASRSGQGDSYNEQFF.

V and J are TRBV4-1 and TRBJ1-4. This CDR3 region has 17 residues. Germline loops: CDR1 MGHRA, CDR2 YSYEKL. Here the CDR3 reads CASSQPPSLLMEEKLFF.

J is TRBJ2-5 and V is TRBV5-1; checking the TCRdb D call of TRBD2 is not possible without DNA. This CDR3 has 15 amino acids. CDR1 SGHRS and CDR2 YFSETQ come from the germline V gene. This CDR3 reads CASSFTAGGSETQYF.

The chain links TRBV27 to TRBJ2-3. The germline V gene encodes CDR1 MNHEY and CDR2 SMNVEV (reference sequence). The length of the CDR3 is 13 residues. The CDR3 sequence is CASSLLSTDTQYF.

The rearrangement uses TRBV23-1 and TRBJ1-1. TRBV23-1 is sorted into the ORF group, with uncertain function. This CDR3 is built from 12 residues. CDR3 loop: CACGTANTEAFF.

This sequence joins TRBV11-2 and TRBJ2-3; TCRdb lists TRBD2, though no DNA is available to test this call. The CDR3 runs to 15 residues. In germline, CDR1 is SGHAT, CDR2 FQNNGV. The CDR3 here is CASSPAGLAGDTQYF.

The chain has TRBV11-2 and TRBJ2-5. Looked up from germline, CDR1 is SGHAT and CDR2 is FQNNGV. The CDR3 sequence is 14 residues long. CDR3 sequence reads: CASSLEVGQETQYF.

The chain combines TRBV29-1 with TRBJ1-1. Looked up from germline, CDR1 is SQVTM and CDR2 is ANQGSEA. CDR3 size: 14 residues. The CDR3 here is CSVEAGRGNTEAFF.

The rearrangement joins TRBV3-1 to TRBJ2-1; the TRBD1 assignment by TCRdb is unverifiable without DNA. The CDR3 sequence is 17 residues long. Germline lookup yields CDR1 LGHDT and CDR2 YNNKEL (reference sequence). This chain's CDR3 is CASSPRWREELYNEQFF.

The chain joins TRBV7-9 to TRBJ2-2; TCRdb proposes TRBD1, but this gene call is untestable without DNA. The CDR3 spans 17 residues. Germline values: CDR1 SEHNR, CDR2 FQNEAQ (reference sequence). CDR3 amino acids: CASSLLGGDPNTGELFF.

This CDR3 is CASSLIGSAGELFF. The chain links TRBV27 to TRBJ2-2. The CDR3 has 14 residues. The germline V gene has CDR1 MNHEY and CDR2 SMNVEV (reference sequence).

The genes are TRBV7-2 and TRBJ1-1. CDR1 and CDR2 from the germline V gene are SGHTA and FQGNSA. The CDR3 runs to 13 residues. The CDR3 sequence is CASSITANTEAFF.

The rearrangement joins TRBV29-1 to TRBJ2-3; TCRdb's D gene call, TRBD1, goes unchecked for lack of DNA. This CDR3 region has 14 residues. Germline-derived CDR1 and CDR2 are SQVTM and ANQGSEA. The CDR3 is CSARTGTSTDTQYF.

V gene TRBV11-3 combines with J gene TRBJ2-2; the D call from TCRdb, TRBD2, cannot be confirmed without DNA. The CDR3 totals 16 residues. Germline CDR1 and CDR2: SGHNT and YENEEA. CDR3 protein: CASGDWLAGVSGELFF.

The V gene is TRBV27, the J gene TRBJ2-7; TCRdb indicates TRBD2, and absent DNA this call remains unverified. CDR1 MNHEY and CDR2 SMNVEV come from the germline V gene (reference sequence). CDR3 length: 15 amino acids. CDR3 protein: CASSPTTSVSYEQYF.

The rearrangement uses TRBV7-8 and TRBJ2-1; with no DNA, the TCRdb D assignment of TRBD2 cannot be verified. CDR1 is SGHVS and CDR2 is FQNEAQ in the germline V gene. This CDR3 comprises 16 residues. CDR3 region: CASSLMAYPPYNEQFF.

The V and J genes are TRBV9 and TRBJ2-5; TCRdb names TRBD2, which stays unverified in the absence of DNA. Germline CDR1 reads SGDLS; CDR2 reads YYNGEE. The CDR3 has 15 residues. Here the CDR3 reads CASSVVAGVLETQYF.

This sequence joins TRBV20-1 and TRBJ1-1; the D call of TRBD1 rests on TCRdb alone, since no DNA is present to check it. Germline lookup yields CDR1 DFQATT and CDR2 SNEGSKA (reference sequence). The CDR3 consists of 15 residues. This chain's CDR3 is CSARDVTGDPNEAFF.